The clone carrying this TCR beta chain was seen at least ten times. The data derive from a study of response to subunit inactivated influenza vaccine. Each CDR3 protein is one row after TCRdb ran MiXCR on the RT-PCR reads. The sample has over 650,000 distinct CDR3 sequences, roughly 20% seen once; the top ten hold 9.5% to 13%. CDR3 length: 14 amino acids. Trimming shortened V by 3 bases and J by 2 bases, and 7 bases separated the two germline ends. The specimen comprised PBMCs from blood, sampled 4 to 6 days after vaccination. The V call is TRBV12-3 or TRBV12-4, the J call TRBJ2-2; either TRBD1 or TRBD2 may supply D (5 bases each). This sequence was found in a man aged 50-59 years who received an inactivated influenza vaccine. CDR3 bases: TGTGCCAGCAGTTTTCGGGGCAACACCGGGGAGCTGTTTTTT. Its translation: CASSFRGNTGELFF.